This TCR beta chain emerged from a study of breast tumors, draining lymph nodes, adjacent tissues. TCRdb reanalysed the multiplex PCR reads using MiXCR and keeps one entry per CDR3 protein. The sample includes about 180,000 distinct CDR3 sequences, around 35% seen only once; the top ten take around 3.5%. This clonotype has ten or more counts. The CDR3 spans 13 residues. The germline V and J ends were trimmed by 3 bases and 5 bases, with 8 bases remaining between them. Axillary draining lymph nodes of breast cancer patients supplied the node samples. Material: axillary lymph node tissue. The V gene is TRBV12-3 or TRBV12-4, the J gene TRBJ2-1; the D gene could be TRBD1 or TRBD2 (6 bases each). This receptor was obtained from a female donor with breast cancer. Some clones in this sample may be carry-over from other donors' samples. The CDR3 coding sequence is TGTGCCAGCAGTTTGGGGGGCCACAATGAGCAGTTCTTC. Translating it yields CASSLGGHNEQFF.